This is a list of T cell receptor beta chains from one sample in a study of blood T cells in healthy people across ages. TCRdb recomputed calls from the 5' RACE reads with MiXCR, one row per CDR3 protein. Seen here are some 1.5 million distinct CDR3 sequences, about 30% observed once, and the top ten hold 7.7%. The sequencing input was blood. Receptors were obtained from a woman in her twenties or thirties in good health. Each CDR3 is given with its conserved first and last residue. The D gene is left open where the match is weak. Rows give clone size only sometimes, using once, few, many, or a class for an expanded clone.

many TRBJ2-5 TRBD2 TRBV6-1 CASSETSEETQYF TGTGCCAGCAGTGAGACTAGCGAGGAGACCCAGTACTTC
- TRBJ2-1 TRBD1 TRBV9 CASSLRGGPLLDEQFF TGTGCCAGCAGCCTTAGAGGGGGCCCACTGCTGGATGAGCAGTTCTTC
many TRBJ2-7 - TRBV7-2 CASSFGQNYEQYF TGTGCCAGCAGCTTTGGGCAGAATTACGAGCAGTACTTC
- TRBJ2-2 TRBD1 TRBV29-1 CSGYRDRGRYTGELFF TGCAGCGGCTACCGGGACAGGGGGCGTTACACCGGGGAGCTGTTTTTT
- TRBJ2-1 TRBD2 TRBV20-1 CSAASGGVGGEQFF TGCAGTGCTGCGAGCGGGGGGGTGGGAGGTGAGCAGTTCTTC
- TRBJ1-1 - TRBV15 CATSRDFRDTEAFF TGTGCCACCAGCAGAGATTTCAGGGACACTGAAGCTTTCTTT
many TRBJ2-1 TRBD1 TRBV6-6 CASEGAIYNEQFF TGTGCCAGCGAGGGGGCCATCTACAATGAGCAGTTCTTC
- TRBJ2-1 TRBD1 TRBV7-9 CAGTTGAYNEQFF TGTGCCGGCACAACAGGGGCCTACAATGAGCAGTTCTTC
few TRBJ2-6 - TRBV5-1 CASSSSGSPSGANVLTF TGCGCCAGCAGCTCCAGCGGCAGTCCCTCTGGGGCCAACGTCCTGACTTTC
- TRBJ1-1 TRBD1 TRBV29-1 CSAYRGEGTEAFF TGCAGCGCGTACAGGGGAGAGGGCACTGAAGCTTTCTTT
many TRBJ1-6 - TRBV5-5 CASSLVAGPNSPLHF TGTGCCAGCAGCTTGGTGGCAGGGCCGAATTCACCCCTCCACTTT
many TRBJ2-7 - TRBV25-1 CASSEGTFGLYEQYF TGTGCCAGCAGTGAAGGGACCTTCGGATTATACGAGCAGTACTTC
few TRBJ2-3 TRBD2 TRBV5-1 CASSSLAGATTDTQYF TGCGCCAGCAGCTCATTAGCGGGGGCGACCACAGATACGCAGTATTTT
few TRBJ2-1 - TRBV5-1 CASSLGTIRAQFF TGTGCCAGCAGCTTGGGGACCATTAGGGCGCAGTTCTTC
many TRBJ2-6 - TRBV30 CAWSGDSGANVLTF TGTGCCTGGAGTGGGGACTCTGGGGCCAACGTCCTGACTTTC
few TRBJ2-3 TRBD2 TRBV20-1 CSARDGTSGADTQYF TGCAGTGCTAGAGATGGGACTAGCGGCGCAGATACGCAGTATTTT
many TRBJ2-4 - TRBV5-4 CASSLDTGTTTQYF TGTGCCAGCAGCTTAGATACCGGGACAACGACTCAGTACTTC
many TRBJ1-5 - TRBV5-1 CASSLGPNQPQHF TGTGCCAGCAGCCTGGGGCCAAATCAGCCCCAGCATTTT
- TRBJ1-1 - TRBV20-1 CSASAEGETEAFF TGCAGTGCCTCCGCGGAGGGGGAAACTGAAGCTTTCTTT
- TRBJ2-1 TRBD1 TRBV4-3 CASSRDRGVHEQFF TGCGCCAGCAGCAGGGACAGGGGAGTGCATGAGCAGTTCTTC
few TRBJ2-7 - TRBV12-3/TRBV12-4 CASSSRHFEQYF TGTGCCAGCAGTTCCCGACACTTCGAGCAGTACTTC
- TRBJ2-5 - TRBV9 CANSLGRDQETQYF TGTGCCAACAGCCTAGGAAGGGACCAAGAGACCCAGTACTTC
- TRBJ2-1 TRBD1 TRBV11-2 CASSPRRTSGGEQFF TGTGCCAGCAGCCCCCGCCGGACCTCAGGGGGTGAGCAGTTCTTC
- TRBJ2-1 - TRBV28 CASTRPLQGSSEQFF TGTGCCAGCACCCGACCTCTACAGGGTAGTAGTGAGCAGTTCTTC
- TRBJ2-7 - TRBV7-9 CASSPTASSGEQYF TGTGCCAGCAGCCCTACGGCTAGTTCCGGCGAGCAGTACTTC
- TRBJ2-2 - TRBV9 CASSVSAGNTGELFF TGTGCCAGCAGCGTCTCGGCTGGGAACACCGGGGAGCTGTTTTTT
few TRBJ2-5 - TRBV7-2 CASSPEYF TGTGCCAGCAGCCCCGAGTACTTC
- TRBJ2-3 - TRBV7-3 CASKIAESTDTQYF TGTGCCAGCAAAATAGCGGAGAGCACAGATACGCAGTATTTT
many TRBJ2-3 - TRBV2 CASSQMGADTQYF TGTGCCAGCAGCCAGATGGGGGCAGATACGCAGTATTTT
- TRBJ1-6 TRBD1 TRBV28 CASSARTGGFSPLHF TGTGCCAGCAGTGCCCGGACAGGGGGCTTTTCACCCCTCCACTTT
- TRBJ2-7 - TRBV5-1 CASSLAGSGISYEQYF TGCGCCAGCAGCTTGGCAGGTAGCGGAATCTCCTACGAGCAGTACTTC
few TRBJ1-1 - TRBV20-1 CSAPGAVNTEAFF TGCAGTGCCCCTGGGGCAGTGAACACTGAAGCTTTCTTT
few TRBJ2-3 - TRBV3-1 CASSQEAVADTQYF TGTGCCAGCAGCCAAGAGGCCGTAGCAGATACGCAGTATTTT
few TRBJ2-4 - TRBV18 CASSGATIAKNIQYF TGTGCCAGCTCAGGAGCCACCATAGCCAAAAACATTCAGTACTTC
- TRBJ1-5 - TRBV20-1 CSARGAGRLDQPQHF TGCAGTGCTAGAGGGGCAGGGCGTTTGGATCAGCCCCAGCATTTT
- TRBJ2-7 TRBD1 TRBV2 CASERDRGREQYF TGTGCCAGCGAAAGGGACAGGGGACGCGAGCAGTACTTC
few TRBJ2-3 - TRBV28 CASSLTTEGSDTQYF TGTGCCAGCAGTTTAACGACGGAAGGTTCAGATACGCAGTATTTT
- TRBJ2-7 - TRBV20-1 CSAPQQGTYEQYF TGCAGTGCACCACAACAGGGAACCTACGAGCAGTACTTC
many TRBJ2-5 - TRBV29-1 CSVDQSSGTRIQETQYF TGCAGCGTCGACCAATCCTCCGGGACAAGAATTCAAGAGACCCAGTACTTC
- TRBJ1-2 - TRBV3-1 CASSPGGRKLYGYTF TGTGCCAGCAGCCCTGGGGGACGGAAACTCTATGGCTACACCTTC
few TRBJ2-5 TRBD2 TRBV5-1 CASREDTSGPQETQYF TGCGCCAGCAGGGAGGATACTAGCGGACCCCAAGAGACCCAGTACTTC
- TRBJ2-4 - TRBV9 CASSVATGSRGQNIQYF TGTGCCAGCAGCGTAGCTACGGGATCGCGGGGGCAAAACATTCAGTACTTC
many TRBJ2-7 TRBD2 TRBV5-4 CASTNLGRESSYEQYF TGTGCCAGCACAAACCTAGGGCGGGAGTCCTCCTACGAGCAGTACTTC
- TRBJ2-7 - TRBV7-9 CATSPAGLSYEQYF TGTGCCACCTCCCCTGCAGGCCTCTCCTACGAGCAGTACTTC
few TRBJ2-7 TRBD2 TRBV5-1 CASSRPEGTLGGNEQYF TGCGCCAGCAGCCGCCCCGAGGGGACGCTGGGGGGGAACGAGCAGTACTTC
- TRBJ2-3 - TRBV20-1 CSARGGAAGDTQYF TGCAGTGCTAGGGGGGGGGCTGCTGGAGATACGCAGTATTTT
many TRBJ2-7 - TRBV7-9 CASSRLGSGDEQYF TGTGCCAGCAGCCGACTGGGCTCGGGAGACGAGCAGTACTTC